The clone carrying this TCR beta chain was picked up a small number of times. What it binds is not known. The data belong to a study of Graves' ophthalmopathy and Graves' hyperthyroidism. Across the study: Ophthalmopathy absent within 18 months of follow-up marked hyperthyroidism as stable. Whole-study results and caveats: As the model predicted ophthalmopathy progression, it achieved a sensitivity of 70.59% and a specificity of 72.22%. Using 13 signatures, a model distinguished ophthalmopathy from stable hyperthyroidism, reaching around 90% sensitivity and 70% to 83% specificity.

This CDR3 contains 14 residues. Germline V gene sequence: CDR1 SNHLY, CDR2 FYNNEI. Trimming stripped 10 bases from V and 2 bases from J, with 15 bases between. As diagnostic evidence, clinical symptoms, serum thyroxine, TRAb, thyroid ultrasound and orbital computed tomography were relied upon. The authors amplified TCR beta CDR3 regions, and they did so from RNA transcripts for repertoire sequencing. RT-PCR with HTBI primers came first, then second-round multiplex PCR. Via MiXCR, TCRdb re-called the multiplex PCR reads, giving one row per CDR3 protein. The table has a few hundred thousand distinct CDR3 sequences, 35% to 40% seen once; the top ten hold 4% to 5%.

The sequenced sample was peripheral blood or thyroid tissue (not recorded which). The J gene is TRBJ1-3, the V gene TRBV2; D is perhaps TRBD1 (5 bases). The TCR was taken from an adult man with Graves' hyperthyroidism. Written as DNA, the CDR3 is TGTGCCAACAGAGGCGACAGTACTGGAAACACCATATATTTT. This translates into CANRGDSTGNTIYF.